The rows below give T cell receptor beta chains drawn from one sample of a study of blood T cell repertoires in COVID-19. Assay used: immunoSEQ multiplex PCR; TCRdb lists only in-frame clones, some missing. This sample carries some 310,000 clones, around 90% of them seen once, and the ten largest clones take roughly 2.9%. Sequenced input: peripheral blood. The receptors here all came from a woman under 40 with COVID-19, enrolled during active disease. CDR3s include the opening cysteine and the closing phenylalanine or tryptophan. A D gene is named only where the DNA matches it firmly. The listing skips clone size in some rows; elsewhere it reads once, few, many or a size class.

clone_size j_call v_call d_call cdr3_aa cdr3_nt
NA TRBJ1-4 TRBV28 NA CASSLQGTVNEKLFF TGTGCCAGCAGTTTACAGGGGACGGTTAATGAAAAACTGTTTTTT
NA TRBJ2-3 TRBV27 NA CASSLTGSTDTQYF TGTGCCAGCAGTTTAACCGGGTCAACAGATACGCAGTATTTT
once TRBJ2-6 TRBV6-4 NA CASSQGPGANVLTF TGTGCCAGCAGTCAGGGTCCCGGGGCCAACGTCCTGACTTTC
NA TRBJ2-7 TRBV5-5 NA CASSLLTDGQYF TGTGCCAGCAGCTTGCTAACAGACGGGCAGTACTTC
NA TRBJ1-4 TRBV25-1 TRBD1 CASSESQGFEKLFF TGTGCCAGCAGTGAATCACAGGGGTTTGAAAAACTGTTTTTT
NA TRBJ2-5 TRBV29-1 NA CSVEGRSGGETQYF TGCAGCGTTGAGGGTCGCTCTGGCGGGGAGACCCAGTACTTC
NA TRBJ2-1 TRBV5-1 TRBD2 CASSLGGTSGSNEQFF TGCGCCAGCAGCTTGGGCGGGACTAGCGGGAGCAATGAGCAGTTCTTC
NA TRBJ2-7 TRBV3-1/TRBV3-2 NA CASSQGPTPSYEQYF TGTGCCAGCAGCCAAGGTCCGACACCCTCCTACGAGCAGTACTTC
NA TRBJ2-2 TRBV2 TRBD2 CASSERTRVDTGELFF TGTGCCAGCAGTGAAAGGACTAGAGTTGACACCGGGGAGCTGTTTTTT
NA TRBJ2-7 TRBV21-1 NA CASSKPGTSGRKNEQYF TGTGCCAGCAGCAAACCCGGGACTAGCGGGAGGAAGAACGAGCAGTACTTC
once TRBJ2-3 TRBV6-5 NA CASSEDSSDTQYF TGTGCCAGCAGCGAGGACAGCTCAGATACGCAGTATTTT
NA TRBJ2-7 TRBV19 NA CASSSRVNYEQYF TGTGCCAGTAGTTCCCGGGTTAACTACGAGCAGTACTTC
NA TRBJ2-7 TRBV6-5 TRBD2 CASTPTSGSSYEQYF TGTGCCAGCACCCCGACTAGCGGGAGCTCCTACGAGCAGTACTTC
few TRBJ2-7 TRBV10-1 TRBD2 CASRGNGTSGIYEQYF TGCGCCAGCAGGGGGAACGGGACTAGCGGGATCTACGAGCAGTACTTC
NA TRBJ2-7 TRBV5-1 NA CASSLSLGLSYEQYF TGCGCCAGCAGCTTGAGCCTAGGTCTCTCCTACGAGCAGTACTTC
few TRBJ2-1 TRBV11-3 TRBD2 CASSFGLAAYNEQFF TGTGCCAGCAGCTTTGGACTAGCGGCGTACAATGAGCAGTTCTTC
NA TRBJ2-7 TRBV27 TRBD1 CASTSGQGANEQYF TGTGCCAGTACCTCCGGACAGGGGGCGAACGAGCAGTACTTC
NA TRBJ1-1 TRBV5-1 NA CASSRTVNTEAFF TGCGCCAGCAGCCGAACAGTGAACACTGAAGCTTTCTTT
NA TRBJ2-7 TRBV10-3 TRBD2 CAIRDTSGRFNYEQYF TGTGCCATCAGGGATACTAGCGGGAGGTTTAATTACGAGCAGTACTTC
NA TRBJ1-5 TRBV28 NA CASSLSARAGQPQHF TGTGCCAGCAGTTTATCTGCCAGGGCAGGTCAGCCCCAGCATTTT
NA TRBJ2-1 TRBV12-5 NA CASGPRRDEQFF TGTGCTAGTGGTCCCCGAAGAGATGAGCAGTTCTTC
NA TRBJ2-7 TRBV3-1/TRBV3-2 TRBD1 CASSHGTGGGYEQYF TGTGCCAGCAGCCATGGGACAGGGGGGGGATACGAGCAGTACTTC
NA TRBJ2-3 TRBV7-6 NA CASSASLDRTNTDTQYF TGTGCCAGCAGCGCCTCCCTGGACAGAACAAACACAGATACGCAGTATTTT
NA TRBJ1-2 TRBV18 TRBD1 CASSVGTAINYGYTF TGTGCCAGCTCGGTAGGGACAGCAATAAACTATGGCTACACCTTC
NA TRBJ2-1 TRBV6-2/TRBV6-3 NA CASSRGHGGYEQFF TGTGCCAGCAGTCGCGGGCATGGTGGATATGAGCAGTTCTTC
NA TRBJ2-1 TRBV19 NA CASSISGYNEQFF TGTGCCAGTAGTATTTCGGGGTACAATGAGCAGTTCTTC
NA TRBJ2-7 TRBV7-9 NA CASSLKQDEQYF TGTGCCAGCAGCTTAAAACAGGACGAGCAGTACTTC
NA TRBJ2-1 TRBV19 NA CASSERRAGENEQFF TGTGCCAGTAGTGAGAGGAGGGCCGGGGAGAATGAGCAGTTCTTC
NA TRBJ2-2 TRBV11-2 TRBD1 CASSLDPGGNTGELFF TGTGCCAGCAGCTTAGACCCAGGGGGGAACACCGGGGAGCTGTTTTTT
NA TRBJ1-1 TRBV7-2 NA CASSLGGSSPEAFF TGTGCCAGCAGCTTGGGGGGGTCCTCCCCTGAAGCTTTCTTT
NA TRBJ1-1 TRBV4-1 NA CASSQEYRENTEAFF TGCGCCAGCAGCCAAGAATACAGGGAGAACACTGAAGCTTTCTTT
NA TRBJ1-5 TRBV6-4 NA CASSDGAGVQPQHF TGTGCCAGCAGTGACGGTGCAGGGGTTCAGCCCCAGCATTTT
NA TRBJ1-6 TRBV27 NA CASSLLQKSSPLHF TGTGCCAGCAGTTTATTACAGAAGAGTTCACCCCTCCACTTT
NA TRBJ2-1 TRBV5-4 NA CASSFEGGEQFF TGTGCCAGCAGCTTTGAGGGCGGTGAGCAGTTCTTC
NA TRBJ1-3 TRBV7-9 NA CASSYRDTGNTIYF TGTGCCAGCAGCTACAGGGATACGGGGAACACCATATATTTT
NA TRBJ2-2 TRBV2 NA CASKSPGSGPDTGELFF TGTGCCAGCAAATCTCCGGGGAGTGGACCAGACACCGGGGAGCTGTTTTTT
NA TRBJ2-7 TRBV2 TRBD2 CASKERESNEQYF TGTGCCAGCAAGGAGCGGGAGAGTAACGAGCAGTACTTC
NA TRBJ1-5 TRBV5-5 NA CASSFGGLGQPQHF TGTGCCAGCAGCTTTGGCGGATTGGGTCAGCCCCAGCATTTT
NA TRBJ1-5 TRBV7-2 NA CASSLESRSNQPQHF TGTGCCAGCAGCTTAGAATCGCGTAGCAATCAGCCCCAGCATTTT
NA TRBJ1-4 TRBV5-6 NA CASSTGTGFEKLFF TGTGCCAGCAGCACAGGGACCGGATTTGAAAAACTGTTTTTT
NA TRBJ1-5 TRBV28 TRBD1 CASRRDRNSNQPQHF TGTGCCAGCAGGAGGGACAGAAATAGCAATCAGCCCCAGCATTTT
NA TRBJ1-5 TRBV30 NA CAWSIEWENQPQHF TGTGCCTGGAGTATTGAGTGGGAGAATCAGCCCCAGCATTTT
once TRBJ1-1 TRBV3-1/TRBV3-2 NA CASSQEGRTEAFF TGTGCCAGCAGCCAAGAGGGGAGGACTGAAGCTTTCTTT
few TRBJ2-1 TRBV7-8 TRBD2 CASSSRLAGSAEQFF TGTGCCAGCAGCTCTCGACTAGCGGGATCAGCTGAGCAGTTCTTC
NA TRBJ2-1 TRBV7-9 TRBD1 CASSPTGQGSYNEQFF TGTGCCAGCAGCCCGACCGGACAGGGTTCCTACAATGAGCAGTTCTTC
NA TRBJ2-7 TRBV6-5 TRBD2 CASSSGTRGAEQYF TGTGCCAGCAGCTCCGGGACTAGGGGCGCCGAGCAGTACTTC
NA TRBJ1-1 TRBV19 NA CASSTRTPAEAFF TGTGCCAGTAGTACCCGGACACCCGCTGAAGCTTTCTTT